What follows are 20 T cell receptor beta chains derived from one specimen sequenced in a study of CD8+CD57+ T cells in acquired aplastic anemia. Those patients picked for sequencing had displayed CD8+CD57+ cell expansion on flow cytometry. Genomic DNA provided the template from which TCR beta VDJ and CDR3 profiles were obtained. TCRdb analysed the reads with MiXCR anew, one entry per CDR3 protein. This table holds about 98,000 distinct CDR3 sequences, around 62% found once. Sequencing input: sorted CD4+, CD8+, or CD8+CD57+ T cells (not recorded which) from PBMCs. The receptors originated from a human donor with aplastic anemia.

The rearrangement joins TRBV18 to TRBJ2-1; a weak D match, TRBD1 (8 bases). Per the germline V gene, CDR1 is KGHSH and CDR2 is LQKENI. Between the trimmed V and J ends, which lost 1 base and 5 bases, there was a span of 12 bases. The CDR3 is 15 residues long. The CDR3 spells CASSPHTGGDNEQFF. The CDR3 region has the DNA TGTGCCAGCTCACCACATACAGGGGGGGACAATGAGCAGTTCTTC.

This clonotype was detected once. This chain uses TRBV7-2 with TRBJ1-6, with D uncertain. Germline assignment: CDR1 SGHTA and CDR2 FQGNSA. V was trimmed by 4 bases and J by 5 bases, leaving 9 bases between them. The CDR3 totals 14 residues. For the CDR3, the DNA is TGTGCCAGCAGCTACTCTCTGGATAATTCACCCCTCCACTTT. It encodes CASSYSLDNSPLHF. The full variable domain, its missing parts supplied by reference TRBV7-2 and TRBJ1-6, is GAGVSQSPSNKVTEKGKDVELRCDPISGHTALYWYRQSLGQGLEFLIYFQGNSAPDKSGLPSDRFSAERTGGSVSTLTIQRTQQEDSAVYLCASSYSLDNSPLHFGNGTRLTVT.

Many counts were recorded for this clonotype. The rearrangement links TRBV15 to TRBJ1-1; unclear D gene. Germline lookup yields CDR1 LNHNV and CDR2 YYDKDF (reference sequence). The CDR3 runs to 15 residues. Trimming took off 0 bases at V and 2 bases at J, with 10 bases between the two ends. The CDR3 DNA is TGTGCCACCAGCAGAGATAACGTGCATAACACTGAAGCTTTCTTT. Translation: CATSRDNVHNTEAFF.

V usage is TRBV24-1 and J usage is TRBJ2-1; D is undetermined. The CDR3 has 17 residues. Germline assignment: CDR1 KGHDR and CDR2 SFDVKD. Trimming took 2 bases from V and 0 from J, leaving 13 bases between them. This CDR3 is CATSDSRFMSSYNEQFF. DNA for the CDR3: TGTGCCACCAGTGATTCGAGGTTCATGAGCTCCTACAATGAGCAGTTCTTC.

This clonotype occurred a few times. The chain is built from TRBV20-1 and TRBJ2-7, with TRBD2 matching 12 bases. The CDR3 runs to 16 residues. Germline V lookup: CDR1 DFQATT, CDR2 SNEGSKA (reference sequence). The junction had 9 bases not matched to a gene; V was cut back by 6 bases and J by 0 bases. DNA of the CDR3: TGCAGTGCGCAGACTGGGACTAGCGGGTTCTCCTACGAGCAGTACTTC. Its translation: CSAQTGTSGFSYEQYF.

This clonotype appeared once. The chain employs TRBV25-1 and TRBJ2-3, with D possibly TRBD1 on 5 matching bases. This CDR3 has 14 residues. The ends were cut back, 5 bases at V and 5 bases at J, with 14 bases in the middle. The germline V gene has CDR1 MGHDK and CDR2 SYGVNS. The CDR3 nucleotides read TGTGCCAGCAGTCTACATCCCCAGGGAGATACGCAGTATTTT. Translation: CASSLHPQGDTQYF.

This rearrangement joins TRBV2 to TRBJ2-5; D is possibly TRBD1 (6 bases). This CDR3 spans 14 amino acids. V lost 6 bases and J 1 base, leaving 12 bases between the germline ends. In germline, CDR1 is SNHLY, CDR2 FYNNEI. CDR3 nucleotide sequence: TGTGCCAGCAGACTCGGACAGTCCCAAGAGACCCAGTACTTC. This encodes CASRLGQSQETQYF.

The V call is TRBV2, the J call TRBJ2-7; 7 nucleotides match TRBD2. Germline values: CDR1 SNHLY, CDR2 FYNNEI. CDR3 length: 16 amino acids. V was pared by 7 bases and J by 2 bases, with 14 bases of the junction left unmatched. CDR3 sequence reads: CASTSASGLGTYEQYF. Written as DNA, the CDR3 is TGTGCCAGCACCAGTGCTAGCGGCCTGGGAACCTACGAGCAGTACTTC.

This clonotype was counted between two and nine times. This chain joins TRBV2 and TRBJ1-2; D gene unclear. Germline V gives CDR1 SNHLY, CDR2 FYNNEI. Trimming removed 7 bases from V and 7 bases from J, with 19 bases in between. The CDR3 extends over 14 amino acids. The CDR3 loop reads CASIATGLGSGYTF. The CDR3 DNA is TGTGCCAGCATAGCGACTGGTTTAGGCAGTGGCTACACCTTC. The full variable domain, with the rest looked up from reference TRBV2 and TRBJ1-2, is EPEVTQTPSHQVTQMGQEVILRCVPISNHLYFYWYRQILGQKVEFLVSFYNNEISEKSEIFDDQFSVERPDGSNFTLKIRSTKLEDSAMYFCASIATGLGSGYTFGSGTRLTVV.

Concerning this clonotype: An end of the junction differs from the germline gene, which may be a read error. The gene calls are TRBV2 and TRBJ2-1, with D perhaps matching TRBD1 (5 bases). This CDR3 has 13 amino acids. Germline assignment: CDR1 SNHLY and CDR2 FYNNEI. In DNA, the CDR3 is TGTGCCAGCAGTGAATTTGGGGCAAACGAGCAGCTCTTC. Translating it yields CASSEFGANEQLF.

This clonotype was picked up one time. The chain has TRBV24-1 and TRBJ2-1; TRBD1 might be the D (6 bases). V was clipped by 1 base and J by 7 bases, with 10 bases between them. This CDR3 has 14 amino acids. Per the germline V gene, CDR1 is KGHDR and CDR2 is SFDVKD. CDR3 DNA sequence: TGTGCCACCAGTGATTTTACAGGGAAGAATGAGCAGTTCTTC. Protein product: CATSDFTGKNEQFF.

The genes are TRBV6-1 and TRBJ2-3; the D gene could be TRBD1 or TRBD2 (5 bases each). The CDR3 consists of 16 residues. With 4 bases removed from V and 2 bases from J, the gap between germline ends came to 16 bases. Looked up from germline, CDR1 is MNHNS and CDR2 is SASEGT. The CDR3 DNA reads TGTGCCAGCAGTGCTCTCGTGGGGGTGCCCACAGATACGCAGTATTTT. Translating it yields CASSALVGVPTDTQYF.

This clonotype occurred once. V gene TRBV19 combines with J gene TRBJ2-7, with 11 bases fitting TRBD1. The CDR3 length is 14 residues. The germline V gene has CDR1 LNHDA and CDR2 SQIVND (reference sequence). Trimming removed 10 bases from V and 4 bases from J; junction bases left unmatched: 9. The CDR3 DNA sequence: TGTGCCACATCGGACAGGGGGCCTCCATACGAGCAGTACTTC. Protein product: CATSDRGPPYEQYF.

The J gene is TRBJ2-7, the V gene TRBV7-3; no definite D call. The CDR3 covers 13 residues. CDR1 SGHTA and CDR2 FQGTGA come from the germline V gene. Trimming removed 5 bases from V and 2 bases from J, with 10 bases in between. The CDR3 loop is CASSQEVPYEQYF. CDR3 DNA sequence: TGTGCCAGCAGCCAAGAGGTTCCCTACGAGCAGTACTTC.

As DNA, the CDR3 is TGCAGTGCTAGAGAAAGCAGGGGCCACAATGAGCAGTTCTTC. This encodes CSARESRGHNEQFF. V and J are TRBV20-1 and TRBJ2-1, with D tentatively TRBD1 (6 bases). Trimming stripped 0 bases from V and 5 bases from J, with 11 bases between. This CDR3 contains 14 residues. Germline V lookup: CDR1 DFQATT, CDR2 SNEGSKA (reference sequence).

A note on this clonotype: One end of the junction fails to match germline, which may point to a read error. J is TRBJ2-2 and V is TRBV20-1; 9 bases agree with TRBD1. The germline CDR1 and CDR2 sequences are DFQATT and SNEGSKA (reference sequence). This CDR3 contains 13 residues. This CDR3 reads CSAPDRGTGEPFF. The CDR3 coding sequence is TGCAGTGCACCGGACAGGGGCACCGGGGAGCCGTTTTTT.

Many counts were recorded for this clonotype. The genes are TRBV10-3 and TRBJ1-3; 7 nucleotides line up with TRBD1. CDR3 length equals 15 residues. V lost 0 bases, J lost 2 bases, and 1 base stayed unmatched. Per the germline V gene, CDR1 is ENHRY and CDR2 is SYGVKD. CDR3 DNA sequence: TGTGCCATCAGTGAGTCGACAGGGACTGGAAACACCATATATTTT. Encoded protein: CAISESTGTGNTIYF.

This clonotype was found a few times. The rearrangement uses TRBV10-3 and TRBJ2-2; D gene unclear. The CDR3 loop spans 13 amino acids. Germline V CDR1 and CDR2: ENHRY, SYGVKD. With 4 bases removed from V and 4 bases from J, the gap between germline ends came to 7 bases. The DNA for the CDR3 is TGTGCCATCAGTGCGGAACCCACCGGGGAGCTGTTTTTT. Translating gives CAISAEPTGELFF.

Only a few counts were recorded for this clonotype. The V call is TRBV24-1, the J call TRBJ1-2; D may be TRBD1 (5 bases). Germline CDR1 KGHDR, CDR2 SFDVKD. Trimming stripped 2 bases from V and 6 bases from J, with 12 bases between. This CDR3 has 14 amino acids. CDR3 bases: TGTGCCACCAGTGATTCCCGGGGCGGGAATGGCTACACCTTC. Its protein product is CATSDSRGGNGYTF.

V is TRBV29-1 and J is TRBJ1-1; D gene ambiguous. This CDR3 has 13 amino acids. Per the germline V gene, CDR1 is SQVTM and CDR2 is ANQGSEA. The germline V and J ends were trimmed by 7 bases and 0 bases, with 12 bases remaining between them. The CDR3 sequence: CSAPGGMNTEAFF. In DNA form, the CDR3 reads TGCAGCGCACCGGGCGGGATGAACACTGAAGCTTTCTTT.